These T cell receptor beta chains were read from a single sample in a study of blood T cells in healthy people across ages. TCRdb called the 5' RACE reads again in MiXCR, with one record for every CDR3 protein. The sample records around 1,000,000 distinct CDR3 sequences, about two fifths being singletons. The sequenced sample was blood. The receptors derive from a man between 18 and 29 years old in good health. Each CDR3 is given with its conserved first and last residue. Each record gives: V gene, J gene, D gene, clone size, CDR3 DNA, CDR3 protein. The D gene is left open where the match is weak. Clone size is shown for a subset of rows, as once, few, many or a class of expanded clone.

v_call: TRBV11-2; j_call: TRBJ2-7; d_call: TRBD2; clone_size: once; cdr3_nt: TGTGCCAGCGGCTCACTGCTAGCGGGGGCCCACAATGAGCAGTACTTC; cdr3_aa: CASGSLLAGAHNEQYF
v_call: TRBV10-3; j_call: TRBJ1-1; d_call: NA; clone_size: NA; cdr3_nt: TGTGCCATCAGGGGCCAGCAGAACACTGAAGCTTTCTTT; cdr3_aa: CAIRGQQNTEAFF
v_call: TRBV7-3; j_call: TRBJ2-3; d_call: NA; clone_size: few; cdr3_nt: TGTGCCAGCAGTACTGCGGGACAATGGACAGATACGCAGTATTTT; cdr3_aa: CASSTAGQWTDTQYF
v_call: TRBV7-9; j_call: TRBJ2-5; d_call: TRBD1; clone_size: NA; cdr3_nt: TGTGCCAGCACCAACTCACCGATTCGAGACAGGGTGCAAGAGACCCAGTACTTC; cdr3_aa: CASTNSPIRDRVQETQYF
v_call: TRBV21-1; j_call: TRBJ2-1; d_call: NA; clone_size: NA; cdr3_nt: TGTGCCAGCAGCAACCGGCGGGGACAGAGCTCCTACAATGAGCAGTTCTTC; cdr3_aa: CASSNRRGQSSYNEQFF
v_call: TRBV6-2/TRBV6-3; j_call: TRBJ2-3; d_call: TRBD2; clone_size: NA; cdr3_nt: TGTGCCAGCAGCGACGTGGGACTAGCGGACACAGATACGCAGTATTTT; cdr3_aa: CASSDVGLADTDTQYF
v_call: TRBV4-2; j_call: TRBJ2-1; d_call: TRBD1; clone_size: many; cdr3_nt: TGTGCCAGCAGCCAGGACAGGGAACCCTACAATGAGCAGTTCTTC; cdr3_aa: CASSQDREPYNEQFF
v_call: TRBV20-1; j_call: TRBJ1-1; d_call: NA; clone_size: NA; cdr3_nt: TGCAGTGCTAGAAGGGAGAACACTGAAGCTTTCTTT; cdr3_aa: CSARRENTEAFF
v_call: TRBV12-3/TRBV12-4; j_call: TRBJ1-1; d_call: TRBD1; clone_size: NA; cdr3_nt: TGTGCCAGCAGGTTCGGACAGGGTAAAGCTTTCTTT; cdr3_aa: CASRFGQGKAFF
v_call: TRBV7-9; j_call: TRBJ1-1; d_call: TRBD1; clone_size: NA; cdr3_nt: TGTGCCAGCAGCCCCCAGGGGGGACAGAACACTGAAGCTTTCTTT; cdr3_aa: CASSPQGGQNTEAFF
v_call: TRBV21-1; j_call: TRBJ2-7; d_call: NA; clone_size: NA; cdr3_nt: TGTGCCAGCAGCAAAGAGAAACTAATGGACTACGAGCAGTACTTC; cdr3_aa: CASSKEKLMDYEQYF
v_call: TRBV20-1; j_call: TRBJ2-1; d_call: TRBD2; clone_size: few; cdr3_nt: TGCAGTGCCCCGGATAGCGGGGCAACCTACAATGAGCAGTTCTTC; cdr3_aa: CSAPDSGATYNEQFF
v_call: TRBV12-3/TRBV12-4; j_call: TRBJ2-7; d_call: NA; clone_size: many; cdr3_nt: TGTGCCAGCACCTTGAGCTCCTACGAGCAGTACTTC; cdr3_aa: CASTLSSYEQYF
v_call: TRBV12-3/TRBV12-4; j_call: TRBJ2-3; d_call: TRBD1; clone_size: NA; cdr3_nt: TGTGCCAGCAGTTTGACAGGGCGAGGCACAGATACGCAGTATTTT; cdr3_aa: CASSLTGRGTDTQYF
v_call: TRBV7-2; j_call: TRBJ2-2; d_call: NA; clone_size: NA; cdr3_nt: TGTGCCAGCAGCTCCAGAGGGGGTTTCACCGGGGAGCTGTTTTTT; cdr3_aa: CASSSRGGFTGELFF
v_call: TRBV20-1; j_call: TRBJ1-4; d_call: TRBD1; clone_size: NA; cdr3_nt: TGCAGTGCCATTGACAGGGAGGCGGCAACTAATGAAAAACTGTTTTTT; cdr3_aa: CSAIDREAATNEKLFF
v_call: TRBV4-1; j_call: TRBJ1-1; d_call: NA; clone_size: NA; cdr3_nt: TGCGCCAGCAGCTCAGTTCAGGGAATGAACACTGAAGCTTTCTTT; cdr3_aa: CASSSVQGMNTEAFF
v_call: TRBV12-3/TRBV12-4; j_call: TRBJ1-2; d_call: TRBD1; clone_size: few; cdr3_nt: TGTGCCAGCAGCGCGATTCCGGGACAGGGGGATTATGGCTACACCTTC; cdr3_aa: CASSAIPGQGDYGYTF
v_call: TRBV6-2/TRBV6-3; j_call: TRBJ2-4; d_call: NA; clone_size: NA; cdr3_nt: TGTGCCAGCACCCACGGCGGGACCTCGGGGAACATTCAGTACTTC; cdr3_aa: CASTHGGTSGNIQYF
v_call: TRBV24-1; j_call: TRBJ2-1; d_call: TRBD2; clone_size: NA; cdr3_nt: TGTGCCACCAGTGATTTTACTAGCGGGGTGAATCGCACACAGTTCTTC; cdr3_aa: CATSDFTSGVNRTQFF
v_call: TRBV6-5; j_call: TRBJ1-6; d_call: NA; clone_size: few; cdr3_nt: TGTGCCAGCAGCCCGGACTGGAGCTCCTATAATTCACCCCTCCACTTT; cdr3_aa: CASSPDWSSYNSPLHF
v_call: TRBV4-3; j_call: TRBJ2-3; d_call: NA; clone_size: few; cdr3_nt: TGCGCCAGCAGCCAAGATGACAGGTATATCGCAGATACGCAGTATTTT; cdr3_aa: CASSQDDRYIADTQYF
v_call: TRBV7-2; j_call: TRBJ1-1; d_call: NA; clone_size: NA; cdr3_nt: TGTGCCAGCAGCTTAAACAGGGAGGGCACTGAAGCTTTCTTT; cdr3_aa: CASSLNREGTEAFF
v_call: TRBV6-2/TRBV6-3; j_call: TRBJ2-7; d_call: NA; clone_size: NA; cdr3_nt: TGTGCCAGCAGTTACTCTGAAGGGTCCGAGCAGTACTTC; cdr3_aa: CASSYSEGSEQYF